What follows are 5 T cell receptor beta chains derived from one specimen sequenced in a study of glioma-infiltrating T cells. TCR alpha and beta CDR3 regions were amplified from RNA using iRepertoire nested multiplex PCR. TCRdb re-analysed the multiplex PCR reads in MiXCR, keeping a single row per CDR3 protein. Here the sample spans around 390,000 distinct CDR3 sequences, 41% being singletons. Sequenced: glioma tissue, nonneoplastic brain tissue, or PBMCs (not recorded which). The receptors stem from a human donor with low-grade glioma or glioblastoma, undergoing nonglioma brain surgery, or in good health (not recorded which).

Turning to this clonotype: This could be a read error, since a much larger clone is one nucleotide away. The V and J genes are TRBV20-1 and TRBJ2-3, with a weak D call TRBD1 (6 bases). The DNA end is more similar to TRBJ1-5, so the J call may be wrong. The length of the CDR3 is 13 residues. Germline CDR1 reads DFQATT; CDR2 reads SNEGSKA (reference sequence). The CDR3 protein is CSARDTYTDTQHF. The DNA of the CDR3 is TGCAGTGCTCGGGACACATACACAGATACGCAGCATTTT.

This clonotype was detected many times. The chain links TRBV7-2 to TRBJ2-5; D not resolved. Germline CDR1 SGHTA, CDR2 FQGNSA. The CDR3 has 13 residues. The V gene lost 6 bases and the J gene lost 4 bases, with 12 bases spanning the gap. In DNA form, the CDR3 reads TGTGCCAGCAGTTTAACCCACGTAGAGACCCAGTACTTC. Translating gives CASSLTHVETQYF.

CDR3 nucleotide sequence: TGCAGCGTTGTTGGTCGACAGGGTAACTATGGCTACACCTTC. Translated, it gives CSVVGRQGNYGYTF. The rearrangement links TRBV29-1 to TRBJ1-2; 7 nucleotides align to TRBD1. The junction had 6 bases not matched to a gene; V was cut back by 4 bases and J by 1 base. The CDR3 sequence is 14 residues long. The germline gives CDR1 SQVTM, CDR2 ANQGSEA.

About this clonotype itself: A much larger clone differs from this one at a single base, so this may be a read error. V and J are TRBV6-2 or TRBV6-3 and TRBJ1-4, with D maybe TRBD1 (5 bases). The CDR3 covers 17 residues. Per germline, CDR1 MNHEY and CDR2 SVGEGT. The germline V and J ends were trimmed by 6 bases and 0 bases, with 17 bases remaining between them. CDR3 DNA sequence: TGTGCCAGCAGGACAGCGGCAGGCATTGCAACTAATGAAAAACTGTTTTTT. This sequence encodes CASRTAAGIATNEKLFF.

In the case of this clonotype: Possible read error: a much larger clone is one base away. The J gene is TRBJ2-3, the V gene TRBV20-1, with D perhaps TRBD1 or TRBD2 (5 bases each). From germline, CDR1 is DFQATT and CDR2 SNEGSKA (reference sequence). The CDR3 spans 14 residues. V was cut by 5 bases and J by 1 base, with 13 bases left in between. CDR3 loop: CSAARDGGTDTQYF. DNA of the CDR3: TGCAGTGCTGCAAGGGACGGGGGCACAGATACGCAGTATTTT.